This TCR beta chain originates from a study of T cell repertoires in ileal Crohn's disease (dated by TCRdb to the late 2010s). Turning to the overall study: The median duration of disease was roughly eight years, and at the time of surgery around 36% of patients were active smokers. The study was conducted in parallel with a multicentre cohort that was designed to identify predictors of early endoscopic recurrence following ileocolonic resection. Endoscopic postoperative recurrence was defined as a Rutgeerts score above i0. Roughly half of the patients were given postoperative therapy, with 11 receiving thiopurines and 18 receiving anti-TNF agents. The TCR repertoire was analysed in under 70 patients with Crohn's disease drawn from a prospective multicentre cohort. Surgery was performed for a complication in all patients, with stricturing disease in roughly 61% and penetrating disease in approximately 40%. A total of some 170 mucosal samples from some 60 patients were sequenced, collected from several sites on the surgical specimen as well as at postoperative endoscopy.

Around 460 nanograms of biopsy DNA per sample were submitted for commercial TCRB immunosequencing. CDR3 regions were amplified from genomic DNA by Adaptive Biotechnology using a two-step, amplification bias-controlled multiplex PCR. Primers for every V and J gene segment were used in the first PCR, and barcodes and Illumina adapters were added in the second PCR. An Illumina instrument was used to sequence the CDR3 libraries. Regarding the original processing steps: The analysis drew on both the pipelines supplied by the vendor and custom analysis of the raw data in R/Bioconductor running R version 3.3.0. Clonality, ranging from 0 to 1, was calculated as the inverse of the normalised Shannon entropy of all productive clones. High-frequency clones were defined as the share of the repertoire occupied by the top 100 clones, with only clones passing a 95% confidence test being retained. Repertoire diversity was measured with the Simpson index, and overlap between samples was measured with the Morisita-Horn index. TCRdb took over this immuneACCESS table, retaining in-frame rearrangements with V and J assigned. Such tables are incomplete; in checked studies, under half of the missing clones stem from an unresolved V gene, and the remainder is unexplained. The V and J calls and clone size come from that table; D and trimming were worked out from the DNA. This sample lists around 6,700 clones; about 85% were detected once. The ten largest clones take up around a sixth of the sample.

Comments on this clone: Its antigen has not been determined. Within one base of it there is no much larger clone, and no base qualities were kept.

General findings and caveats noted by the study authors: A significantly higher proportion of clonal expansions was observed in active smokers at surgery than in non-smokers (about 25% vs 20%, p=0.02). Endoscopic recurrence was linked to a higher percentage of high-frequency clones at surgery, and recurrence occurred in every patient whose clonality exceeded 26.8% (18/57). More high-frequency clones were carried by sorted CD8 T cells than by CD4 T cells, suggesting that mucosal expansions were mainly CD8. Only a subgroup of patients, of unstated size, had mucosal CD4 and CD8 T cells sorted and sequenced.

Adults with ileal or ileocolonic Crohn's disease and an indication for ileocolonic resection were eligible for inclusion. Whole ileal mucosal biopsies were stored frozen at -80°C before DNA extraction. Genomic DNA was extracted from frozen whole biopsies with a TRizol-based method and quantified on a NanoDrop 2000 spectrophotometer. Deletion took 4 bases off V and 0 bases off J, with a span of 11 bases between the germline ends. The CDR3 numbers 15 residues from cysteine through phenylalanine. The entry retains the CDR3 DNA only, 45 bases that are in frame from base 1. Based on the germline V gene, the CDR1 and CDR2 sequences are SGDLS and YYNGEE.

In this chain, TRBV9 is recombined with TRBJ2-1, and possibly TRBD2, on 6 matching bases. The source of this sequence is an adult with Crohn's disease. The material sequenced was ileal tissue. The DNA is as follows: TGTGCCAGCAGCTTAGCGGTTTTCTCCTACAATGAGCAGTTCTTC. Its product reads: CASSLAVFSYNEQFF.